One sample yielded the 8 T cell receptor beta chains listed below, sequenced in a study of T cell responses to AZD1222 COVID-19 vaccine. Clones were sequenced by immunoSEQ multiplex PCR, and TCRdb holds only the in-frame ones, with some missing. The table lists approximately 170,000 clones, around 93% of them singletons. This specimen was peripheral blood, taken on day 0 of AZD1222 vaccination. These TCRs come from an adult in good health.

V is TRBV28 and J is TRBJ1-2, with a weak D call TRBD1 (6 bases). Deletions cut 7 bases from V and 4 bases from J, with 22 bases between. This CDR3 region has 16 residues. The germline V gene has CDR1 MDHEN and CDR2 SYDVKM. CDR3: CASTQSGQTYRYGYTF. The CDR3, as DNA: TGTGCCAGCACTCAGTCTGGACAGACTTACCGCTATGGCTACACCTTC.

This clone was observed once. The V and J genes are TRBV7-9 and TRBJ1-2; TRBD1 is a possible D gene (5 bases). CDR1 is SEHNR, CDR2 FQNEAQ, per germline (reference sequence). The V end lost 5 bases, the J end lost 4 bases, and 20 bases lay between the germline ends. The CDR3 sequence is 16 residues long. CDR3 DNA sequence: TGTGCCAGCAGCGCGGAGGGGATCTCGGGTCCCTATGGCTACACCTTC. This translates into CASSAEGISGPYGYTF.

This clone was observed a few times. The chain has TRBV11-2 and TRBJ1-2, with D unresolved. Trimming took 1 base from V and 7 from J, leaving 4 bases between them. Per the germline V gene, CDR1 is SGHAT and CDR2 is FQNNGV. The CDR3 length is 11 residues. CDR3 bases: TGTGCCAGCAGCTTAGGGCGTGGCTACACCTTC. It is translated as CASSLGRGYTF.

The chain carries TRBV18 and TRBJ2-7; 7 bases agree with TRBD2. J was trimmed by 5 bases and V by 3 bases; bases with no gene match: 7. Germline CDR1 is KGHSH and CDR2 is LQKENI. The CDR3 totals 14 residues. The CDR3 bases are TGTGCCAGCTCACCCGGGAAGGGAGGGAACGAGCAGTACTTC. Translating it yields CASSPGKGGNEQYF.

The J gene is TRBJ1-2, the V gene TRBV28; possible D gene TRBD1, 5 bases. Germline values: CDR1 MDHEN, CDR2 SYDVKM. V shed 1 base and J shed 0 bases, with 12 bases lying between them. The CDR3 has 16 residues. The CDR3 DNA follows: TGTGCCAGCAGTTTATCTCGGACACCGGCTAACTATGGCTACACCTTC. Residues: CASSLSRTPANYGYTF.

CDR3: CASSSTGTDGYTF. The DNA of the CDR3 is TGTGCCAGCAGCTCCACCGGGACAGATGGCTACACCTTC. The rearrangement joins TRBV7-3 to TRBJ1-2; the match to TRBD1 covers 7 bases. Germline V gives CDR1 SGHTA, CDR2 FQGTGA. This CDR3 has 13 residues. V shed 4 bases and J 6 bases; nucleotides not matched to a gene: 5.

This clone was counted between two and nine times. The chain links TRBV6-5 to TRBJ2-1; D assignment may be TRBD1 or TRBD2 (6 bases each). V lost 6 bases, J lost 10 bases, and 22 bases lay in between. Germline CDR1 reads MNHEY; CDR2 reads SVGAGI. This CDR3 contains 15 residues. In DNA form, the CDR3 reads TGTGCCAGCAGCGCCATGCAACGGGGGCCGGGGGAGCAGTTCTTC. Amino acid sequence: CASSAMQRGPGEQFF.

The V gene is TRBV4-1, the J gene TRBJ2-5; D might be TRBD1 or TRBD2, each matching 5 bases. The CDR3 sequence is 15 residues long. Trimming took 10 bases from V and 5 from J, leaving 23 bases between them. Germline V gene sequence: CDR1 MGHRA, CDR2 YSYEKL. DNA for the CDR3: TGCGCCACAGGCCTAGAACCGGGACCCCGGGAGACCCAGTACTTC. Protein product: CATGLEPGPRETQYF.